This TCR beta chain was obtained from a study of blood T cell repertoires in COVID-19. Study overall: Italy, Spain and the United States were the sources of the convalescent and acute COVID-19 samples.

J lost 7 bases, V lost 4 bases, and 8 bases had no gene match. Germline V CDR1 and CDR2: SQVTM, ANQGSEA. This CDR3 contains 13 residues. Original data processing: Estimation of nucleated cell counts relied on the amplification of reference gene primers. Clones were sequenced by immunoSEQ multiplex PCR, and TCRdb holds only the in-frame ones, with some missing. V and J calls and clone size come straight from that table; D and trimming were deduced from the DNA. The sample has around 290,000 clones, 75% to 90% seen once. This TCR was sampled from a woman in her 70s with COVID-19, enrolled during active disease. The chain joins TRBV29-1 to TRBJ1-2, with 8 bases identical to TRBD1. Sequenced input: peripheral blood. CDR3 residues: CSVGSAGGTGYTF. CDR3 coding DNA: TGCAGCGTTGGTTCGGCAGGGGGCACTGGCTACACCTTC.